This TCR beta chain was profiled in a study of somatic mutations in cytotoxic T cells in rheumatoid arthritis. Overall study: Among the T-cell populations stained with V beta antibodies, some were separated by flow sorting at nearly 100% purity, including V beta1+ cells whose TCRB was sequenced.

The protocol was immunoSEQ multiplex PCR, while the TCRdb copy is restricted to in-frame clones and leaves out a portion. The repertoire holds about 19,000 clones, with about 85% as singletons. The CDR3 is 12 residues long. Trimming pared 4 bases from V and 6 bases from J, leaving 9 bases between. Germline loops: CDR1 MNHEY, CDR2 SVGAGI. This rearrangement joins TRBV6-5 to TRBJ1-2, with no clear D. The receptor was derived from a woman between 40 and 55 years old with rheumatoid arthritis. The sequenced sample was CD8+ T cells sorted from blood. The CDR3 here is CASSLVGDGYTF. CDR3 nucleotides: TGTGCCAGCAGTTTAGTAGGAGATGGCTACACCTTC.